Listed here are 20 T cell receptor beta chains from one sample, sequenced in a study of cytomegalovirus exposure and HLA in healthy donors. The PCR used 60 Vbeta and 13 Jbeta primers. The data were produced by immunoSEQ multiplex PCR, yet TCRdb's version contains in-frame clones alone and is incomplete. The sample consists of roughly 60,000 clones, about 73% of them appearing once. The sample comprised PBMCs. These receptors all come from a woman aged 55-69 years in good health and CMV-seropositive.

The chain has TRBV4-2 and TRBJ2-7; D ambiguous. CDR1 and CDR2 (germline): LGHNA, YNFKEQ. The CDR3 is 15 amino acids. The V end lost 0 bases, the J end lost 0 bases, and 9 bases lay between the germline ends. Here the CDR3 reads CASSQEAVFSYEQYF. Written as DNA, the CDR3 is TGTGCCAGCAGCCAAGAGGCAGTCTTCTCCTACGAGCAGTACTTC.

This clone showed up just a few times. The chain recombines TRBV2 with TRBJ2-5; D perhaps matches TRBD2 (7 bases). The germline gives CDR1 SNHLY, CDR2 FYNNEI. The CDR3 runs 15 residues. V lost 6 bases, J lost 4 bases, and 18 bases lay in between. CDR3 residues: CASSGEGGVGETQYF. CDR3 DNA sequence: TGTGCCAGCAGCGGGGAAGGGGGGGTGGGAGAGACCCAGTACTTC.

V is TRBV9 and J is TRBJ2-2; D is perhaps TRBD1 (6 bases). CDR1 and CDR2 from the germline V gene are SGDLS and YYNGEE. CDR3 length: 16 residues. V dropped 0 bases and J dropped 6 bases, with 15 bases sitting between them. The CDR3 nucleotides are TGTGCCAGCAGCGTAGGGGGGCCTGAAGGTCCCGGGGAGCTGTTTTTT. Residues: CASSVGGPEGPGELFF.

This clone turned up a few times. One end of the junction fails to match germline, which may point to a read error. This chain joins TRBV7-9 and TRBJ1-1, with 9 bases aligning to TRBD1. The length of the CDR3 is 17 residues. Germline assignment: CDR1 SEHNR and CDR2 FQNEAQ (reference sequence). CDR3 bases: TGTTCCAGCAGCTCCCAAATTTACAAGGACAGGGGACAGGAAGCTTTCTTT. Protein: CSSSSQIYKDRGQEAFF.

This chain joins TRBV6-5 and TRBJ1-1, with D tentatively TRBD1 (6 bases). Trimming took 0 bases from V and 1 from J, leaving 9 bases between them. The CDR3 is 15 residues long. From germline, CDR1 is MNHEY and CDR2 SVGAGI. DNA of the CDR3: TGTGCCAGCAGTTACTCGGTACAGGGGAACACTGAAGCTTTCTTT. It is translated as CASSYSVQGNTEAFF.

This clone appeared a few times. The chain combines TRBV2 with TRBJ2-2; TRBD1 matches at 7 bases. Per the germline V gene, CDR1 is SNHLY and CDR2 is FYNNEI. The V segment lost 7 bases and the J segment 5 bases; nucleotides outside the gene matches: 13. The CDR3 sequence is 16 residues long. CDR3 in amino acids: CASTRQGTLSTGELFF. CDR3 coding DNA: TGTGCCAGCACCCGACAGGGAACCCTGAGTACCGGGGAGCTGTTTTTT. Supplemented by reference TRBV2 and TRBJ2-2, the full variable domain reads EPEVTQTPSHQVTQMGQEVILRCVPISNHLYFYWYRQILGQKVEFLVSFYNNEISEKSEIFDDQFSVERPDGSNFTLKIRSTKLEDSAMYFCASTRQGTLSTGELFFGEGSRLTVL.

The chain combines TRBV9 with TRBJ2-5; D call uncertain. CDR3 length: 12 residues. V lost 5 bases and J lost 1, with 6 bases in between. Germline V gives CDR1 SGDLS, CDR2 YYNGEE. In DNA, the CDR3 is TGTGCCAGCAGTGTCAGCCAAGAGACCCAGTACTTC. This codes for CASSVSQETQYF.

The rearrangement joins TRBV2 to TRBJ1-4; 8 nucleotides line up with TRBD1. CDR1 and CDR2 (germline): SNHLY, FYNNEI. The CDR3 totals 15 residues. The J segment lost 7 bases and the V segment lost 7 bases, leaving 11 bases of the junction unmatched. DNA for the CDR3: TGTGCCAGCACTCCAACAGGGGGGAGGAGTGAAAAACTGTTTTTT. Its translation is CASTPTGGRSEKLFF.

V is TRBV4-1 and J is TRBJ1-2; D is unclear. The germline gives CDR1 MGHRA, CDR2 YSYEKL. This CDR3 is built from 16 residues. V lost 4 bases, J lost 5 bases, and 20 bases lay in between. The CDR3 protein is CASSPGTAREAYGYTF. CDR3 in DNA: TGCGCCAGCAGCCCCGGAACAGCGAGGGAGGCGTATGGCTACACCTTC.

The chain employs TRBV30 and TRBJ1-2; no clear D. Looked up from germline, CDR1 is GTSNPN and CDR2 is SVGIG (reference sequence). V was shortened by 4 bases and J by 5 bases, with 20 bases between the two germline ends. There are 15 residues in the CDR3. CDR3 in DNA: TGTGCCTGGAACGAACTTCGATATGCCTCTTATGGCTACACCTTC. The encoded protein is CAWNELRYASYGYTF.

J is TRBJ1-4 and V is TRBV28, with 10 bases that match TRBD1. The CDR3 is 17 residues long. CDR1 is MDHEN and CDR2 is SYDVKM in the germline V gene. J was trimmed by 4 bases and V by 6 bases; bases with no gene match: 11. CDR3 sequence: CASRGRQGALYNEKLFF. The DNA for the CDR3 is TGTGCCAGCAGGGGACGACAGGGGGCGCTTTATAATGAAAAACTGTTTTTT.

This clone is a singleton in its sample. The chain links TRBV11-1 to TRBJ1-2, with D perhaps TRBD1 (6 bases). CDR1 is SGHAT, CDR2 FQDESV, per germline (reference sequence). This CDR3 region has 12 residues. V dropped 3 bases and J dropped 8 bases, with 10 bases sitting between them. The CDR3 DNA reads as TGTGCCAGCAGCTTCTCGGGGGGCGGCTACACCTTC. Protein product: CASSFSGGGYTF. Supplemented by reference TRBV11-1 and TRBJ1-2, the full variable domain reads EAEVAQSPRYKITEKSQAVAFWCDPISGHATLYWYRQILGQGPELLVQFQDESVVDDSQLPKDRFSAERLKGVDSTLKIQPAELGDSAMYLCASSFSGGGYTFGSGTRLTVV.

The count of this clone is one. J is TRBJ1-1 and V is TRBV6-4, with a weak D call TRBD1 (6 bases). V was cut by 2 bases and J by 4 bases, with 14 bases left in between. CDR1 and CDR2 (germline): MRHNA, SNTAGT. The length of the CDR3 is 15 residues. Written as DNA, the CDR3 is TGTGCCAGCAGTGACGGACCCCGAGGGGGCACTGAAGCTTTCTTT. This gives the protein CASSDGPRGGTEAFF.

The chain links TRBV11-2 to TRBJ2-3; 8 bases agree with TRBD2. CDR1 and CDR2 from the germline V gene are SGHAT and FQNNGV. The CDR3 has 15 amino acids. The junction had 5 bases not matched to a gene; V was cut back by 6 bases and J by 0 bases. CDR3 amino acids: CASRSGGPSTDTQYF. CDR3 DNA: TGTGCCAGCAGAAGCGGGGGCCCTAGCACAGATACGCAGTATTTT.

The rearrangement links TRBV6-5 to TRBJ1-1, with 8 bases identical to TRBD1. CDR3 length: 13 amino acids. CDR1 and CDR2 (germline): MNHEY, SVGAGI. V shed 8 bases and J 0 bases; nucleotides not matched to a gene: 2. The CDR3 nucleotides are TGTGCCAGCCGACAGGGGTTGAACACTGAAGCTTTCTTT. It codes for CASRQGLNTEAFF.

The chain is built from TRBV5-1 and TRBJ2-7, with D maybe TRBD2 (6 bases). Germline lookup yields CDR1 SGHRS and CDR2 YFSETQ. The V end lost 0 bases, the J end lost 0 bases, and 13 bases lay between the germline ends. This CDR3 region has 16 residues. The CDR3 DNA reads as TGCGCCAGCAGCTTGGGTGGTTCCGGGGGCTCCTACGAGCAGTACTTC. Protein product: CASSLGGSGGSYEQYF. The full variable domain, completed using reference TRBV5-1 and TRBJ2-7, is KAGVTQTPRYLIKTRGQQVTLSCSPISGHRSVSWYQQTPGQGLQFLFEYFSETQRNKGNFPGRFSGRQFSNSRSEMNVSTLELGDSALYLCASSLGGSGGSYEQYFGPGTRLTVT.

The chain uses TRBV4-2 and TRBJ2-2, with 8 positions matching TRBD1. The length of the CDR3 is 17 residues. Losses at the gene ends were 0 bases for V and 5 bases for J; bases not matched to a gene: 8. From germline, CDR1 is LGHNA and CDR2 YNFKEQ. CDR3 DNA sequence: TGTGCCAGCAGCCAAGATGAAAGGACAGGGAGGACCGGGGAGCTGTTTTTT. The encoded protein is CASSQDERTGRTGELFF.

The J gene is TRBJ1-2, the V gene TRBV10-3, with D possibly being TRBD1 (5 bases). V dropped 6 bases and J dropped 3 bases, with 17 bases sitting between them. Looked up from germline, CDR1 is ENHRY and CDR2 is SYGVKD. The CDR3 totals 15 residues. DNA of the CDR3: TGTGCCATCAGGATCCAACAAGGGGTCCACTATGGCTACACCTTC. Translated, it gives CAIRIQQGVHYGYTF.

This rearrangement joins TRBV28 to TRBJ2-3; 7 nucleotides agree with TRBD2. CDR1 is MDHEN and CDR2 is SYDVKM in the germline V gene. The CDR3 has 16 residues. After removal of 6 bases from V and 0 bases from J, the junction contained 9 bases not matched to a gene. The CDR3 DNA is TGTGCCAGCAGCTTACTCGGGGGGTCTAGCACAGATACGCAGTATTTT. Protein product: CASSLLGGSSTDTQYF.

The rearrangement links TRBV5-6 to TRBJ1-1; the match to TRBD1 covers 7 bases. The J segment lost 3 bases and the V segment lost 2 bases, leaving 10 bases of the junction unmatched. The CDR3 is made up of 16 amino acids. From germline, CDR1 is SGHDT and CDR2 YYEEEE. CDR3 sequence: CASSFPPFQGDTEAFF. DNA of the CDR3: TGTGCCAGCAGCTTCCCACCCTTTCAGGGGGACACTGAAGCTTTCTTT.